The clone carrying this T cell receptor (beta chain) has only one observation. This specimen comes from a study of shared clonotypes between healthy human individuals. The CDR3 totals 16 residues. CDR1 is MDHEN and CDR2 is SYDVKM in the germline V gene. Trimming removed 3 bases from V and 3 bases from J, with 15 bases in between. Naive CD8 populations comprised CD45RO-negative cells positively selected for CCR7, excluding terminally differentiated effector memory CD45RA+ cells. The repertoire was sequenced with immunoSEQ multiplex PCR; TCRdb's copy has only in-frame clones and lacks some. This sample has about 2 million clones, with approximately 94% found just once.

This chain joins TRBV28 and TRBJ1-5; D perhaps matches TRBD1 (5 bases). The material sequenced was naive CD8+ T cells sorted from blood. The origin of this receptor is a man aged 18 to 29 in good health. This chain's CDR3 is CASSLLEGIANQPQHF. The CDR3 nucleotides are TGTGCCAGCAGTTTGTTAGAGGGGATCGCCAATCAGCCCCAGCATTTT.